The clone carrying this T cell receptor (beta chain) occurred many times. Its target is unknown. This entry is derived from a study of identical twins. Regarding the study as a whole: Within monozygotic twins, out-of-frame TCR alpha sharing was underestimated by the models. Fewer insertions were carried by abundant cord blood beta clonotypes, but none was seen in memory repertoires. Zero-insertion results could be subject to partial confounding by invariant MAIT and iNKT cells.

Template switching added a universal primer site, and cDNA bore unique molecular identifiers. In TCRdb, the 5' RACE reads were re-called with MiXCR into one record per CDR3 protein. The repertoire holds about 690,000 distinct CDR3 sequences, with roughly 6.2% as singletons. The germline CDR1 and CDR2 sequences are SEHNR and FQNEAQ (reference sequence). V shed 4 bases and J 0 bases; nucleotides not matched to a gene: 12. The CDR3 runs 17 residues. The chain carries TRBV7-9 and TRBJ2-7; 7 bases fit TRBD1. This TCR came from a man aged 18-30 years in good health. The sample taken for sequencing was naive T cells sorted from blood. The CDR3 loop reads CASSSIKETGHSYEQYF. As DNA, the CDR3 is TGTGCCAGCAGCTCAATTAAGGAGACAGGGCACTCCTACGAGCAGTACTTC.